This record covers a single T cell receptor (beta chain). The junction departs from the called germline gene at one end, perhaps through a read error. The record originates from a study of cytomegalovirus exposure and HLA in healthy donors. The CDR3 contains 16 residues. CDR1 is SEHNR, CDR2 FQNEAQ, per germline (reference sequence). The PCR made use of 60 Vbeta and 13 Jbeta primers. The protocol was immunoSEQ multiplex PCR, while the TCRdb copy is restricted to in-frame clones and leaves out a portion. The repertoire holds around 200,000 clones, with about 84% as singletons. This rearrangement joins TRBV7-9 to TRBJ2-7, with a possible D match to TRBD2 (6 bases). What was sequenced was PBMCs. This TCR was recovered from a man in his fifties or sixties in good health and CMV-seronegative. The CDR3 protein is CSSSTPEEGSPYEQYF. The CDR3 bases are TGTTCCAGCAGCACTCCGGAGGAGGGATCCCCTTACGAGCAGTACTTC.